A selection of T cell receptor beta chains follows, all from one sample in a study of breast tumors, draining lymph nodes, adjacent tissues. TCRdb re-derived calls from the multiplex PCR reads in MiXCR, one entry per CDR3 protein. Here the sample spans about 130,000 distinct CDR3 sequences, around 24% being singletons. The specimen was axillary lymph node tissue. The receptor set was obtained from a female donor with breast cancer. Some clones in this sample may be carry-over from other donors' samples. Both conserved end residues are part of each CDR3.

v_call cdr3_aa
TRBV18 CASSPTSGRLSDTQYF
TRBV19 CASSGTGRRDEQYF
TRBV11-2 CASSSQIQGSYEQYF
TRBV18 CASSRDRGAGNTIYF
TRBV19 CASSPGPPIGQYF
TRBV7-9 CASNLAQGGGNQPQHF
TRBV5-6 CASSWTPLSYNEQFF
TRBV6-1 CASSELTTTNEKLFF
TRBV20-1 CSASAPGVTNEKLLF
TRBV4-1 CASSQVPQRGTDTQYF
TRBV6-2/TRBV6-3 CASKEGVETQYF
TRBV20-1 CSARALGIHADTQYF
TRBV5-1 CASSQTTGGFEQFF
TRBV15 CATSGGRSYNEQFF
TRBV6-5 CASSYSGQGWSEQFF
TRBV19 CASRPRGLKLYGYTF
TRBV28 CASSLVGSYNEQFF
TRBV5-1 CASSLSTGTNYGYTF
TRBV19 CASSIGGTYEQYF
TRBV28 CASSSDRDREHPYEQYF
TRBV19 CASSIGHNYGYTF
TRBV20-1 CSAFQFRDRVSDTQYF
TRBV28 CASSAAGTDYGYTF
TRBV5-1 CASSLGLAGAGELFF
TRBV11-2 CASSLVGSGSSNEQFF
TRBV9 CASSVGAGAQTNYGYTF
TRBV7-2 CASSRTSGTLREQFF
TRBV15 CATRLGGSVDEQYF
TRBV6-5 CASSYRGETQYF
TRBV30 CAWSLDSSSGNTIYF
TRBV19 CASSILMVTNTGELFF
TRBV4-1 CASSQESSSYEQYF
TRBV27 CASSLIGGRFQPQHF
TRBV11-2 CASSLELRTGGVNEQFF
TRBV11-2 CAGSVGLAGGPYNEQFF
TRBV2 CASSLEREIGKIQYF
TRBV30 CAWSAFGGQETQYF
TRBV5-4 CASSLYQGTITDTQYF
TRBV5-8 CASSLTDLSYEQYF
TRBV6-2/TRBV6-3 CASGKTQETQYF
TRBV6-2/TRBV6-3 CASRTSGTYEQYF
TRBV7-2 CASRGPSNEQFF
TRBV5-4 CASSLLREFGYEQYF
TRBV30 CAWSPTSGNQPQHF
TRBV6-5 CASSLTDDRIYGYTF
TRBV5-4 CASSPRTSQGTGELFF
TRBV14 CASSQSDGRAVDSSYGYTF
TRBV11-3 CASSARQGNTGELFF
TRBV11-2 CASSLVGSDGALYF
TRBV28 CASSFREAYEQYF
TRBV28 CASSLGQGDLHF
TRBV4-2 CASSQGTSWVYEQYF
TRBV7-8 CASSWGGLYEQYF
TRBV7-2 CASSLELYTEAFF
TRBV5-1 CASSSSGTGRTEAFF